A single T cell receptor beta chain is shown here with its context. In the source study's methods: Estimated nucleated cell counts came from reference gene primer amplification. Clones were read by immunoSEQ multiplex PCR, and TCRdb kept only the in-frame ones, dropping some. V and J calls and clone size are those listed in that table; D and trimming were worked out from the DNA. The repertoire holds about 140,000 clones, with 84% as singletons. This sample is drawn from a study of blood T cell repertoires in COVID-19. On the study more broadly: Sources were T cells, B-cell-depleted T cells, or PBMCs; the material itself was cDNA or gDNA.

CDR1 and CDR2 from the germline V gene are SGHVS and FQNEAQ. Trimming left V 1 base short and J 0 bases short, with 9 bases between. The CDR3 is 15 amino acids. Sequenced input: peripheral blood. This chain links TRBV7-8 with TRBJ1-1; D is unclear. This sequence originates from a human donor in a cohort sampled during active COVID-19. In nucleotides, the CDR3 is TGTGCCAGCAGCTTAGTCCCGGGGATGAACACTGAAGCTTTCTTT. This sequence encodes CASSLVPGMNTEAFF.